This passage covers 10 T cell receptor beta chains from one sample sequenced in a study of beta chain features in type 1 diabetes. What was sequenced were expressed TCRB transcripts, since all of the isolated RNA had been reverse transcribed. Sequencing used immunoSEQ multiplex PCR; TCRdb keeps in-frame clones, though not all of them. The table records approximately 150,000 clones, less than 10% of them present only once. Sequenced input: central memory CD4+ T cells from blood. The receptor source for this set is a woman aged 40 to 50 in good health.

There are a few counts of this clone. The gene calls are TRBV19 and TRBJ2-7, with 8 bases fitting TRBD2. The CDR3 runs to 15 residues. From germline, CDR1 is LNHDA and CDR2 SQIVND (reference sequence). Trimming cost V 7 bases and J 2 bases; bases outside gene matches: 10. CDR3 region: CASTASGGRPYEQYF. The DNA of the CDR3 is TGTGCCAGTACCGCAAGCGGGGGCCGACCCTACGAGCAGTACTTC.

This rearrangement joins TRBV4-2 to TRBJ2-4, with D possibly TRBD1 on 6 matching bases. This CDR3 spans 16 amino acids. V lost 0 bases to trimming and J lost 1 base, with 10 bases between them. Germline-derived CDR1 and CDR2 are LGHNA and YNFKEQ. The CDR3 DNA is TGTGCCAGCAGCCAAGACTGGACAGAGGCCAAAAACATTCAGTACTTC. It yields the protein CASSQDWTEAKNIQYF.

V usage is TRBV7-9 and J usage is TRBJ1-3; 7 bases align to TRBD1. The CDR3 is made up of 15 amino acids. The junction had 1 base not matched to a gene; V was cut back by 1 base and J by 1 base. CDR1 is SEHNR and CDR2 is FQNEAQ in the germline V gene (reference sequence). CDR3: CASSLGDRSGNTIYF. The CDR3 DNA sequence: TGTGCCAGCAGCTTAGGGGACAGATCTGGAAACACCATATATTTT.

This clone came up a few times. The chain is built from TRBV11-2 and TRBJ2-1, with TRBD2 matching 9 bases. The CDR3 covers 16 residues. V trimming: 1 base; J trimming: 8 bases; junction bases outside the gene matches: 9. Germline assignment: CDR1 SGHAT and CDR2 FQNNGV. The CDR3 reads CASSLGASGVQDEQFF. The CDR3 DNA sequence: TGTGCCAGCAGCTTAGGCGCTAGCGGGGTGCAGGATGAGCAGTTCTTC. The full variable domain, in which reference TRBV11-2 and TRBJ2-1 provide the parts outside the CDR3, is EAGVAQSPRYKIIEKRQSVAFWCNPISGHATLYWYQQILGQGPKLLIQFQNNGVVDDSQLPKDRFSAERLKGVDSTLKIQPAKLEDSAVYLCASSLGASGVQDEQFFGPGTRLTVL.

The J gene is TRBJ1-6, the V gene TRBV6-5; D unresolved. Per the germline V gene, CDR1 is MNHEY and CDR2 is SVGAGI. Trimming shortened V by 6 bases and J by 9 bases, and 12 bases separated the two germline ends. CDR3 length equals 13 residues. The CDR3 here is CASRTPGFSPLHF. The CDR3 coding sequence is TGTGCCAGCAGGACGCCGGGGTTTTCACCCCTCCACTTT.

This clone has a handful of counts. The CDR3: CASSELMNTGELFF. DNA of the CDR3: TGTGCCAGCAGTGAACTTATGAACACCGGGGAGCTGTTTTTT. The chain is built from TRBV6-1 and TRBJ2-2, with unresolved D. The germline CDR1 and CDR2 sequences are MNHNS and SASEGT. The CDR3 is 14 residues long. V was shortened by 2 bases and J by 1 base, with 5 bases between the two germline ends.

This clone came up a few times. The CDR3 loop is CASSPRGQLDNEQFF. The CDR3 DNA is TGTGCCAGCAGCCCACGGGGACAGCTAGACAATGAGCAGTTCTTC. V is TRBV7-9 and J is TRBJ2-1; 7 bases map to TRBD1. V shed 5 bases and J 5 bases; nucleotides not matched to a gene: 9. CDR3 length: 15 amino acids. Germline CDR1 reads SEHNR; CDR2 reads FQNEAQ (reference sequence).

The chain uses TRBV5-4 and TRBJ2-7; the match to TRBD2 covers 7 bases. V was pared by 5 bases and J by 4 bases, with 6 bases of the junction left unmatched. This CDR3 has 13 residues. CDR1 and CDR2 from the germline V gene are SGHNT and YYREEE (reference sequence). The CDR3 sequence: CASSPGGGYEQYF. The CDR3, as DNA: TGTGCCAGCAGTCCGGGGGGAGGGTACGAGCAGTACTTC. The full variable domain, its missing parts supplied by reference TRBV5-4 and TRBJ2-7, is ETGVTQSPTHLIKTRGQQVTLRCSSQSGHNTVSWYQQALGQGPQFIFQYYREEENGRGNFPPRFSGLQFPNYSSELNVNALELDDSALYLCASSPGGGYEQYFGPGTRLTVT.

V gene TRBV6-1 combines with J gene TRBJ1-5; D is unresolved. V was cut by 2 bases and J by 7 bases, with 3 bases left in between. Germline lookup yields CDR1 MNHNS and CDR2 SASEGT. This CDR3 region has 11 residues. CDR3 sequence reads: CASSEIQPQHF. CDR3 nucleotides: TGTGCCAGCAGTGAAATACAGCCCCAGCATTTT.

The chain employs TRBV6-4 and TRBJ2-2; 8 bases line up with TRBD2. CDR3 size: 14 residues. V gave up 9 bases and J gave up 0 bases; unmatched junction bases: 3. Germline V gene sequence: CDR1 MRHNA, CDR2 SNTAGT. This chain's CDR3 is CASRLASNTGELFF. CDR3 nucleotides: TGTGCCAGTCGACTAGCGTCGAACACCGGGGAGCTGTTTTTT.